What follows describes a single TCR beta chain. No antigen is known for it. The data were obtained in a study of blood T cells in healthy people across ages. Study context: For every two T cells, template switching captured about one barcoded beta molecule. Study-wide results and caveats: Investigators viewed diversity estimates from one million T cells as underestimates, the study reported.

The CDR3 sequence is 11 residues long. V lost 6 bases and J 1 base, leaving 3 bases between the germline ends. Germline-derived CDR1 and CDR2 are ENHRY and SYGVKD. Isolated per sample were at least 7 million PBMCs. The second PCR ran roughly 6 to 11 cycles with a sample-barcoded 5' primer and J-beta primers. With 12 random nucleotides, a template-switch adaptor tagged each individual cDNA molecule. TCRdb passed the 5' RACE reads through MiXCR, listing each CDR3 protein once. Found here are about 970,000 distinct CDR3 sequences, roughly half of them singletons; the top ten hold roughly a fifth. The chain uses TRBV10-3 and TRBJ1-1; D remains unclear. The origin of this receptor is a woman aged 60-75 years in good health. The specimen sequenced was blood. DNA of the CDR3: TGTGCCATCAGACAGAACACTGAAGCTTTCTTT. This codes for CAIRQNTEAFF.